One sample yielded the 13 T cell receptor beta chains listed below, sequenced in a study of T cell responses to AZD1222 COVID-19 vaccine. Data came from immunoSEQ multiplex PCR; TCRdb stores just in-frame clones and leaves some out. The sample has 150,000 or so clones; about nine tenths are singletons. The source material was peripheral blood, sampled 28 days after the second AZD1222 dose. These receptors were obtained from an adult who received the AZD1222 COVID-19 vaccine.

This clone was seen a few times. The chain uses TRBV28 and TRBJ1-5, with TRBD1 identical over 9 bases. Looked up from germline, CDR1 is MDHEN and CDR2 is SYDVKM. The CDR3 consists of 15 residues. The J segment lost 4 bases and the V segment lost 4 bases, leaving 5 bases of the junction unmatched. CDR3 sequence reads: CASSSGDRGNQPQHF. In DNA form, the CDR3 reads TGTGCCAGCAGTTCAGGAGACAGGGGGAATCAGCCCCAGCATTTT.

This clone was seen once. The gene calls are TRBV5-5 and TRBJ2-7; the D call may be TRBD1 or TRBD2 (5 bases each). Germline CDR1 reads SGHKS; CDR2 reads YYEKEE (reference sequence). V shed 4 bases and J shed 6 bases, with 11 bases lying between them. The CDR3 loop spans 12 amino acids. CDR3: CASSRWGFEQYF. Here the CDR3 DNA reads TGTGCCAGCAGCCGGTGGGGGTTCGAGCAGTACTTC. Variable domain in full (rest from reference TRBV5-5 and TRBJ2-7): DAGVTQSPTHLIKTRGQQVTLRCSPISGHKSVSWYQQVLGQGPQFIFQYYEKEERGRGNFPDRFSARQFPNYSSELNVNALLLGDSALYLCASSRWGFEQYFGPGTRLTVT.

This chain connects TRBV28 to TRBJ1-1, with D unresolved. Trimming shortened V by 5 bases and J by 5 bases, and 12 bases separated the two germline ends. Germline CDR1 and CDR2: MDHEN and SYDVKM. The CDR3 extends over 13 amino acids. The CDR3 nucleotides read TGTGCCAGCAGTACTTCCCCGTCGACTGAAGCTTTCTTT. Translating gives CASSTSPSTEAFF.

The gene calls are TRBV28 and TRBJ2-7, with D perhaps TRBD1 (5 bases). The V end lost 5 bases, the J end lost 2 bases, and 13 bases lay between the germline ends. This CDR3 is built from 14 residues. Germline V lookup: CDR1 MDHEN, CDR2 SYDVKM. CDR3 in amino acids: CASSTPTETYEQYF. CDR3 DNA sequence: TGTGCCAGCAGTACTCCGACAGAGACCTACGAGCAGTACTTC.

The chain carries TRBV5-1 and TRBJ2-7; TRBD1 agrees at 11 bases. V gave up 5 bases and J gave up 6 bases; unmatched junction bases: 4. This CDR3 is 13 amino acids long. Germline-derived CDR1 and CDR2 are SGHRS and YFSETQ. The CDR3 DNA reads TGCGCCAGCAGTCTGGACAGGGGGCGCGAGCAGTACTTC. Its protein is CASSLDRGREQYF.

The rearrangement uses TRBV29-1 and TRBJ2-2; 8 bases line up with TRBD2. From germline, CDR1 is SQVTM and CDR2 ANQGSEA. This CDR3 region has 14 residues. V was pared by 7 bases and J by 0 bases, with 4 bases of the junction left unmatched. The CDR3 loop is CSALSGANTGELFF. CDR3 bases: TGCAGCGCCCTTAGCGGGGCGAACACCGGGGAGCTGTTTTTT.

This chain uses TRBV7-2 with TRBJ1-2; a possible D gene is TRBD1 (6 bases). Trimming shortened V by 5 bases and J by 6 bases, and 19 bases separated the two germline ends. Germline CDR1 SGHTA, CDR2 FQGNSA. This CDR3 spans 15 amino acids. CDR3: CASSPGGGVYDGYTF. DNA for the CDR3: TGTGCCAGCAGCCCCGGAGGGGGTGTATACGATGGCTACACCTTC.

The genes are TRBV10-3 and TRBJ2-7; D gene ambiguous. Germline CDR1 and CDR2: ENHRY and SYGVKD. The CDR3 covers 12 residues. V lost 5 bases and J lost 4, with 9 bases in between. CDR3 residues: CAISSDRYEQYF. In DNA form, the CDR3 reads TGTGCCATCAGTTCCGATAGATACGAGCAGTACTTC.

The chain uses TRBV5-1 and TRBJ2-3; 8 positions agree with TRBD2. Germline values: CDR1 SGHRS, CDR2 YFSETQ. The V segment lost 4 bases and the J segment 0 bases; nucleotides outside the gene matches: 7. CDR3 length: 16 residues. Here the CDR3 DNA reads TGCGCCAGCAGCCCATTCGGGACTAGAAGCACAGATACGCAGTATTTT. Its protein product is CASSPFGTRSTDTQYF.

This chain's CDR3 is CASSLRGLGNTIYF. DNA of the CDR3: TGTGCCAGCAGCCTCAGGGGGCTTGGAAACACCATATATTTT. The chain employs TRBV6-5 and TRBJ1-3, with 8 nucleotides matching TRBD1. This CDR3 contains 14 residues. From germline, CDR1 is MNHEY and CDR2 SVGAGI. V shed 6 bases and J 3 bases; nucleotides not matched to a gene: 4.

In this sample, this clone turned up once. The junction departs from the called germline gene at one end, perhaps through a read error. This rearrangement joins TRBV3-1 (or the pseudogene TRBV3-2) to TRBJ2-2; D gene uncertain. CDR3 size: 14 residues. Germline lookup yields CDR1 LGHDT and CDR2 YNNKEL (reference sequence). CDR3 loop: CASSHRPKTGELFF. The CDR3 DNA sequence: TGTGCCAGCAGCCACCGTCCGAAAACCGGGGAGCTGTTTTTT.

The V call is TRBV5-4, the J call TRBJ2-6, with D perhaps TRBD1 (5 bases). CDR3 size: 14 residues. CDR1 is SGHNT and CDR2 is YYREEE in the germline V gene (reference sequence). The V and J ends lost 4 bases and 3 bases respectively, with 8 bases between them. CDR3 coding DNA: TGTGCCAGCAGCCCCAGGGATGGGGCCAACGTCCTGACTTTC. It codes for CASSPRDGANVLTF.

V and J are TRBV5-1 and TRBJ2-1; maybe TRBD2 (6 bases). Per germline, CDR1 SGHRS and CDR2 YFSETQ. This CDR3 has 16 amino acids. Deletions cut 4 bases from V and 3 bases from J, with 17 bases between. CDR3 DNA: TGCGCCAGCAGCCCGAATTTGGGACTTGGCTACAATGAGCAGTTCTTC. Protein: CASSPNLGLGYNEQFF.